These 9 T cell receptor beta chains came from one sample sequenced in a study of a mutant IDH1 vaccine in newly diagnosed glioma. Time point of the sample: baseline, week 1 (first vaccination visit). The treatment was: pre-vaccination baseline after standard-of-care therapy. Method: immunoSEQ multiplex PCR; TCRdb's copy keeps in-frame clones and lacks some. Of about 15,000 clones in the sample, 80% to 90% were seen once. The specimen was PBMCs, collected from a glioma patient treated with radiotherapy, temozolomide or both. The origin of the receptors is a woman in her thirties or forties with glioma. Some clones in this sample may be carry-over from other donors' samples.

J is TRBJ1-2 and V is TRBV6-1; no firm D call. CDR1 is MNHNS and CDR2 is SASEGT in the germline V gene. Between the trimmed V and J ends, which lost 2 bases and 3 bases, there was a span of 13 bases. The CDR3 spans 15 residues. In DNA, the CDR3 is TGTGCCAGCAGTGAACTTAGAGGGTATGACTATGGCTACACCTTC. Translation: CASSELRGYDYGYTF.

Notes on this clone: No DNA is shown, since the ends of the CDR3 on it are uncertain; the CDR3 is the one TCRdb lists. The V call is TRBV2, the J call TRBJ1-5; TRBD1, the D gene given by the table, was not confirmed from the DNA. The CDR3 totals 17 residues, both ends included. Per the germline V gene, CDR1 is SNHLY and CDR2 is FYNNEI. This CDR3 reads CASRVGQGASSNQPRHF.

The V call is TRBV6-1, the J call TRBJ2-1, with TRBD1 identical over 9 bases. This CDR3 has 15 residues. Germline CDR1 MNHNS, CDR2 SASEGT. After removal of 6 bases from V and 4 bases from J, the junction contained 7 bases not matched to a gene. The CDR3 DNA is TGTGCCAGCAGCGCGGGACAGGGCCCGTACAATGAGCAGTTCTTC. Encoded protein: CASSAGQGPYNEQFF.

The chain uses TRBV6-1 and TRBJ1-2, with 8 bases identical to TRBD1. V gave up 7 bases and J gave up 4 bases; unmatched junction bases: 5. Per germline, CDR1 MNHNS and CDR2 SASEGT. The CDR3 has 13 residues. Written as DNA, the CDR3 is TGTGCCAGCAACCGGGGACAGGCCTATGGCTACACCTTC. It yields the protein CASNRGQAYGYTF.

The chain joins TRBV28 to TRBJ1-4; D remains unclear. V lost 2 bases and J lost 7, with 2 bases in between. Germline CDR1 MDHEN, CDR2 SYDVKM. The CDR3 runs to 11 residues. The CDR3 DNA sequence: TGTGCCAGCAGTTTAGGTGAAAAACTGTTTTTT. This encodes CASSLGEKLFF.

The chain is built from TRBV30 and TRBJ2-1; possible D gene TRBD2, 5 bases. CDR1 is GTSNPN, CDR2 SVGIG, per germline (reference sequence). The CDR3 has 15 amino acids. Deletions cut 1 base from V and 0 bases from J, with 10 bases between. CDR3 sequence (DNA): TGTGCCTGGAGTGGGTGGGAGAGCTCCTACAATGAGCAGTTCTTC. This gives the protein CAWSGWESSYNEQFF.

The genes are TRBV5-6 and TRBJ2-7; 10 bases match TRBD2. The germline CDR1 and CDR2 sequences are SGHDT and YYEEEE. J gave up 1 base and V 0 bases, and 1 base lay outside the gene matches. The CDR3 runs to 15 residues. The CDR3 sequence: CASSLEGLASYEQYF. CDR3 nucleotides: TGTGCCAGCAGCTTGGAGGGACTAGCGTCCTACGAGCAGTACTTC.

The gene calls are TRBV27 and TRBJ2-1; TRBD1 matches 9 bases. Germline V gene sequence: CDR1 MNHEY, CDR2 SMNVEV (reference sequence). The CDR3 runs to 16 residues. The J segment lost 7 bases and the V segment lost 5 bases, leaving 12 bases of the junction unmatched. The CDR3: CASSDITGQGANEQFF. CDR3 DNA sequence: TGTGCCAGCAGTGACATAACGGGACAGGGTGCAAATGAGCAGTTCTTC.

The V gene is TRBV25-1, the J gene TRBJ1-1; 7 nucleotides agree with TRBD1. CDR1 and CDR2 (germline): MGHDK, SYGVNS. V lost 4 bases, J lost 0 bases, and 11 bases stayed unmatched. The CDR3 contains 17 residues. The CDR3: CASSATLLTGMNTEAFF. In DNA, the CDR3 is TGTGCCAGCAGTGCAACGCTCCTGACAGGGATGAACACTGAAGCTTTCTTT.